This T cell receptor beta chain was retrieved from a study of blood T cells in healthy people across ages (dated by TCRdb to between 2015 and 2016). Notes on the research overall: Template switching captured roughly one uniquely barcoded TCR beta cDNA molecule per two T cells in model experiments. The study measured age-related changes in TCR beta repertoire diversity using deep sequencing normalized with unique cDNA molecular identifiers. The donors were divided into four age groups: young (average around 16 years), middle-aged (around 41), aged (under 70) and long-lived (about 90). The study analyzed two additional independent replicas of 1 million unique cDNA reads from the same blood draw for two donors, one aged 18 to 29 and one aged 80 or older. Overall results and qualifications from the work: Because the CMV infection status of the donors was unknown, age-related changes in expanded clonotypes may potentially have been confounded. As age increased, observed TCR beta diversity per million T cells dropped in a roughly linear way, and a significant reduction was already evident by age around 41. Compared with the aged group, the long-lived group had more naive CD4+ T cells, fewer expanded clones and increased TCR diversity, suggesting age selection. A strong correlation was found between observed TCR beta diversity and the percentage of naive T cells measured by flow cytometry. Since profiling was done on bulk unsorted PBMCs, naive and antigen-experienced compartments could not be conclusively compared. Estimates of total diversity from one million sequenced T cells were regarded as lower bounds and underestimates.

Reading the germline V gene gives CDR1 SGHAT and CDR2 FQNNGV. V drops 5 bases and J drops 3 bases, leaving 17 bases in between. The CDR3 goes from the cysteine to the phenylalanine over 15 residues. Here the CDR3 DNA is all that survives: 45 bases in frame from base 1. There are a few counts of this clonotype. Which antigen it targets is not known. Base qualities are not recorded, but no much larger clone differs from it by a single base. The approximately 39 donors, aged about 6 to 90 years, were systemically healthy Caucasian individuals from Russia. Roughly 10 milliliters of peripheral blood were collected from each donor into EDTA-treated Vacutainer tubes. Ficoll-Paque density-gradient centrifugation was used to isolate PBMCs, with at least 6.5 million per sample. Total RNA, at least 5 micrograms per sample, was extracted from PBMCs with Trizol reagent. The percentages of naive CD45RAhigh/CD27high T cells were determined by flow cytometry on a PBMC aliquot from every donor.

The library was built by means of 5' RACE. The reads were generated on an Illumina HiSeq 2500. A second PCR of 7 to 11 cycles was run with a J-beta primer mix and a sample-barcoded 5' primer. Each TCR beta cDNA molecule received a unique molecular identifier from a template-switch 5' adaptor carrying 12 random nucleotides. At least 2.5 million CDR3-containing paired-end reads were obtained from each sample. The Mint cDNA synthesis kit, primed by a TRBC-specific oligonucleotide, was used to synthesize first-strand cDNA from all RNA. Following uracil-DNA glycosylase treatment, all cDNA underwent a first 18-cycle PCR with the universal primers M1SS and BC2_uni_R. The study's processing was this. Normalization of each sample was performed by random selection of 1 million high-quality reads, each carrying a distinct molecular identifier. Reads sharing molecular identifiers were discarded rather than binned into consensus sequences. MiTCR, with a Q25 quality threshold and the strictest error-elimination algorithm, was used for CDR3 identification, clonotype clustering and error correction. A nonparametric unseen species model using Euler transformation provided a lower-bound estimate of total TCR beta diversity. In-frame beta chains were kept once TCRdb had trimmed the public reads at Q25 with fastp and called clones with MiXCR. Identical CDR3 proteins give one entry, which carries the most common genes and DNA. TCRdb's processing, not the authors', yielded these V and J calls. In all, the sample holds about 780,000 distinct CDR3 sequences, and more than 25% of those were seen once. In total, the top ten clones hold over 2.5% of the sample.

In addition, the sample was reused for a study of T cells of mothers and their children. Taken from the second paper: Nine systemically healthy Caucasian individuals, comprising three mothers and their six children, were included as donors. cDNA synthesis used all of the extracted RNA, with approximately 1.4 ug of RNA in each 15 ul reaction. In the second PCR, the M1S primer added sample barcodes and 2-4 random nucleotides. Each mother yielded over 10 million TCR beta CDR3 reads and each child 3 million to 3.5 million reads. TCR recombination output is similarly shaped by thymic selection in related and unrelated pairs, with a minor effect exerted by inherited differences. Related mother-child pairs always showed normalized repertoire overlap that was slightly higher than in unrelated mother-child pairs, though the difference was never significant. No persistent microchimeric T cell clones were found, with a detection sensitivity of around 100 clones per million clonotypes. In the study, deep NGS was used to compare the TCR beta repertoires of mothers and children, and features distinguishing related mother-child pairs from unrelated individuals were sought. Mothers averaged around 43 +/- 4 years of age and children averaged roughly 11 +/- 4 years. Libraries were sequenced on Illumina HiSeq 2000 with 100+100 nt paired-end reads after adapter ligation with NEBNext reagents. To prevent cross-contamination, the mother and child libraries were prepared a month apart and were sequenced in separate runs. For each donor, between about 450,000 and 2,300,000 distinct TCR beta clonotypes were identified. Naive TCR beta clonotypes were estimated from low-frequency clonotypes matched to each donor's FACS-determined naive share, without sorting.

The source material was blood. The sequence came from a boy younger than 18 in good health. In this chain, TRBV11-2 is recombined with TRBJ2-7; tentative D gene TRBD1, with 6 bases matching. The CDR3 loop reads CASSHQGGHNYEQYF. The nucleotide sequence is TGTGCCAGCAGCCACCAAGGGGGACATAACTACGAGCAGTACTTC. Beyond the CDR3, the reference TRBV11-2 and TRBJ2-7 genes provide the residues; the full variable domain reads: EAGVAQSPRYKIIEKRQSVAFWCNPISGHATLYWYQQILGQGPKLLIQFQNNGVVDDSQLPKDRFSAERLKGVDSTLKIQPAKLEDSAVYLCASSHQGGHNYEQYFGPGTRLTVT.